The 4 T cell receptor beta chains listed next were all sequenced from one sample in a study of shared clonotypes between healthy human individuals. Sequenced by immunoSEQ multiplex PCR; TCRdb stores in-frame clones only, minus some. The sample holds 2,500,000 or so clones, approximately 93% seen once. The sample was naive CD4+ T cells from PBMCs. Subset here: CD45RA+ positively selected. These receptors all come from a man between 18 and 29 years old in good health. Some clones in this sample may be carry-over from other donors' samples.

V gene TRBV2 combines with J gene TRBJ1-1; D is unresolved. CDR3 length: 11 residues. Trimming stripped 3 bases from V and 11 bases from J, with 10 bases between. Germline CDR1 and CDR2: SNHLY and FYNNEI. CDR3 DNA sequence: TGTGCCAGCAGTGAGGGCCTAGCGGCTTTCTTT. Its protein is CASSEGLAAFF.

The DNA of the CDR3 is TGTGCCAGCAGTGATATAGCGGGAGGGCCCAGCAATGAGCAGTTCTTC. It translates to CASSDIAGGPSNEQFF. This chain uses TRBV6-1 with TRBJ2-1; 11 nucleotides align to TRBD2. With 3 bases clipped from V and 6 bases from J, the junction kept 7 bases outside the gene matches. This CDR3 contains 16 residues. Germline CDR1 is MNHNS and CDR2 is SASEGT.

The V and J genes are TRBV6-1 and TRBJ2-7; 7 positions match TRBD1. The CDR3 sequence is 14 residues long. V was pared by 7 bases and J by 4 bases, with 10 bases of the junction left unmatched. The germline gives CDR1 MNHNS, CDR2 SASEGT. The CDR3, as DNA: TGTGCCAGCACCTTGACAGGGTTGAATTACGAGCAGTACTTC. Translation: CASTLTGLNYEQYF.

On this clone itself: The junction shows a germline mismatch at one end, possibly a read error. The chain employs TRBV20-1 and TRBJ2-5; D ambiguous. Germline V gene sequence: CDR1 DFQATT, CDR2 SNEGSKA (reference sequence). The CDR3 runs to 11 residues. The CDR3 DNA sequence: TGCAGTGCTAGGTTGTCCTCAACCCACTACTTC. This translates into CSARLSSTHYF.